What follows is one T cell receptor (beta chain) and its context. Only a few counts were recorded for this clonotype. Its antigen is unknown. No base qualities exist here, and no much larger clone lies one base off it. Stable Graves' hyperthyroidism was defined as the absence of progression to ophthalmopathy over 18 months of follow-up. Hyperthyroidism patients were newly diagnosed, with disease duration under 2 months, and aged 18 to 65 years. Any patient with an uncontrolled infection, another autoimmune disease, pregnancy or lactation was excluded. Diagnoses were based on clinical symptoms, serum thyroxine and TRAb, thyroid ultrasound and orbital computed tomography. Ficoll-Paque density gradient centrifugation was used to isolate PBMCs from 9.5 to 10 ml of fresh peripheral blood. Total RNA was extracted with Trizol reagent, and quality was checked on an Agilent 2100 Bioanalyzer. The data originate from a study of T cells in Graves' hyperthyroidism and ophthalmopathy (dated by TCRdb to about 2019). With regard to the full study: Peripheral blood samples were taken at initial diagnosis, before any treatment was given. The paper reports TCR Vbeta CDR3 sequencing of some 140 peripheral blood samples: 40 to 45 ophthalmopathy, fewer than 85 hyperthyroidism and approximately 17 progressor patients. The 100 discovery patients were randomly divided into training and test sets at a 7:3 ratio. To identify distinguishing TCR V-J signatures, a discovery cohort of around 98 patients was used, comprising 43 with Graves' ophthalmopathy and some 60 with stable Graves' hyperthyroidism. Whether ophthalmopathy could be predicted prospectively was tested in an independent validation cohort made up of about 18 hyperthyroidism patients plus 17 patients who later progressed to ophthalmopathy. In more than five Graves' hyperthyroidism patients, the study also compared T-cell repertoires from thyroid tissue with T-cell repertoires from blood. After blood sampling, hyperthyroidism patients were treated with methimazole at a starting dose of 30 mg daily, and ophthalmopathy patients were treated with high-dose intravenous methylprednisolone. What the research found in general, with its limitations: Most expanded thyroid clonotypes (frequency above 0.001) were also found in blood, which suggests that blood repertoires may mirror thyroid immune responses. In cross-validation, a model built on a 13 V-J signature told ophthalmopathy apart from stable hyperthyroidism with approximately 90% sensitivity and about 81% specificity, and in testing the same model reached 80%/75%. No statistical method was used to set the sample size in advance, and investigators knew the group allocation. In validation, progression to ophthalmopathy was predicted by the model with 55% to 71% sensitivity and under 85% specificity, a median of roughly 6.4 months before onset.

The TCR beta CDR3 regions were amplified from the RNA transcripts. For the first round of RT-PCR on the TCR CDR3, the HTBI primer set was used together with the Qiagen OneStep RT-PCR kit. Libraries were constructed in a second round of multiplex PCR, after which size selection and purification were performed. Sequencing of the libraries was done on an Illumina HiSeq2000 using paired-end 100 bp reads. Processing in the source paper ran as follows. SOAPnuke was used to process the raw data, throwing out any read that contained adapters or uncalled bases, had a mean Phred below 15, or lacked an exact constant-primer or identifier match. High-quality paired reads were merged with COPE v1.2.5, and unique nucleotide sequences were defined as clonotypes. MiTCR v1.1 was used to align the clonotypes against IMGT TRBV, TRBD and TRBJ reference segments. The analysis included only V-J combinations with a frequency above 0.0001, which together covered approximately 99% of the repertoires. A TCS score was defined as the ratio of F50 (clonal expansion) to E x V (chaos), with BLOSUM62-based TCRdist applied between CDR3 peptides within each V-J. Welch's t-statistics and random forest reduced fewer than 600 V-J features to 13, which were used in a naive Bayes classifier (R e1071). TCRdb itself trimmed the public reads at Q25 with fastp, ran MiXCR and retained productive beta chains. Rows matching on CDR3 protein sequence are summarized as one entry with the most common DNA and genes. The V and J calls come from TCRdb's annotation, not from the publication. In this sample the table shows hundreds of thousands of distinct CDR3 sequences, about 12% of which occur a single time. Clones ranked in the top ten supply about 9.1% of the sample.

CDR1 and CDR2, per the germline V gene, are MNHEY and SVGEGT. The CDR3 sequence holds 12 residues, the cysteine and phenylalanine included. Only the CDR3 DNA stays, 36 bases, in frame from base 1. Deletion took 6 bases off V and 5 bases off J, with a span of 9 bases between the germline ends. Material for sequencing was blood. This sequence uses TRBV6-2 or TRBV6-3 and TRBJ2-3; there is no confident call for the D gene. The source is a woman in her late teens or twenties with Graves' hyperthyroidism. The CDR3 has the sequence CASRPGIDTQYF. At the DNA level, the sequence is TGTGCCAGCAGACCTGGCATAGATACGCAGTATTTT.